This T cell receptor beta chain was observed in a study of control samples from healthy donors and cancer patients (dated by TCRdb to 2020 to 2022). CDR1 and CDR2 were assigned from the germline V gene as MDHEN and SYDVKM. Including the terminal cysteine and phenylalanine, the CDR3 comprises 13 residues. Only the CDR3 DNA is retained, 39 bases long and in frame from the first base. V is pared back by 4 bases and J by 7 bases, with 12 bases lying between the germline termini. Of note for this clone: Its binding antigen is unknown. Within one base of it there is no much larger clone, and no base qualities were kept.

Library preparation was by the immunoSEQ multiplex PCR assay. This immuneACCESS table, as held by TCRdb, lists in-frame sequences with V and J called but not all clones. Of the missing ones, under half trace to an unresolved V gene in checked studies; the others have no known cause. This sample has 90,000 or so clones in its table, and 85% to 90% of those were observed once. The ten largest make up roughly 9.7% of the sample. Sequencing input: PBMCs. The V gene is TRBV28 and the J gene is TRBJ2-3; no confident D gene assignment can be made. This clonotype originated in a woman aged 50 to 60 with colorectal cancer. The nucleotides are TGTGCCAGCAGTTCCAACACCCCCTATACGCAGTATTTT. Translation gives CASSSNTPYTQYF.